The 7 T cell receptor beta chains below all came from one sample that was sequenced in a study. TCRdb fed the 5' RACE reads into MiXCR, producing one record per CDR3 protein. This table holds tens of thousands of distinct CDR3 sequences, approximately 17% found once. Sequencing was done on a sample of naive CD4+ T cells sorted from a lymph node. This sample's subset: naive CD4+ T cells, CD4+CD45RA+CD25-. These receptors originate from a female donor with breast cancer.

This clonotype was seen many times. Germline is not matched at one junction end, which may reflect a read error. V and J are TRBV12-3 or TRBV12-4 and TRBJ2-7; D not certain. This CDR3 has 13 amino acids. The CDR3 sequence: CASSLGEAYEQYF. The DNA of the CDR3 is TGTGCCAGCAGCTTAGGAGAAGCCTACGAGCAGTACTTC.

This clonotype was counted ten times or more. The chain uses TRBV20-1 and TRBJ2-1; 8 nucleotides align to TRBD2. The V gene's germline CDR1 is DFQATT and CDR2 SNEGSKA (reference sequence). The CDR3 contains 15 residues. With 2 bases clipped from V and 5 bases from J, the junction kept 8 bases outside the gene matches. CDR3 sequence (DNA): TGCAGTGCTAGAATCCCGCTAGCGGGTCACAATGAGCAGTTCTTC. It codes for CSARIPLAGHNEQFF.

The chain's CDR3 is CASSREGVLGQPQHF. The CDR3 coding sequence is TGTGCCAGCAGCAGAGAGGGGGTTTTAGGTCAGCCCCAGCATTTT. The chain uses TRBV5-5 and TRBJ1-5, with D possibly being TRBD1 (6 bases). This CDR3 is built from 15 residues. Between the trimmed V and J ends, which lost 4 bases and 6 bases, there was a span of 17 bases. Germline V gene sequence: CDR1 SGHKS, CDR2 YYEKEE (reference sequence).

The chain couples TRBV9 to TRBJ2-1, with a tentative D call TRBD2 (5 bases). CDR3 size: 15 residues. The V gene's germline CDR1 is SGDLS and CDR2 YYNGEE. Trimming removed 1 base at V and 0 bases at J, with 8 bases between. The CDR3 reads CASSVRADSYNEQFF. CDR3 nucleotides: TGTGCCAGCAGCGTAAGAGCGGACTCCTACAATGAGCAGTTCTTC.

This clonotype was seen a handful of times. This sequence joins TRBV6-5 and TRBJ1-1; TRBD1 matches at 7 bases. The V gene's germline CDR1 is MNHEY and CDR2 SVGAGI. The V gene end was trimmed by 4 bases and the J gene end by 1 base; junction bases not matched to a gene: 9. The CDR3 extends over 16 amino acids. CDR3 amino acids: CASSSLLQGKNTEAFF. CDR3 sequence (DNA): TGTGCCAGCAGTTCGTTATTACAGGGGAAGAACACTGAAGCTTTCTTT.

This chain joins TRBV7-9 and TRBJ2-4; D gene ambiguous. CDR1 and CDR2 from the germline V gene are SEHNR and FQNEAQ (reference sequence). There are 13 residues in the CDR3. Trimming pared 7 bases from V and 3 bases from J, leaving 10 bases between. The CDR3 nucleotides read TGTGCCAGCACCTTGCTGAGCAAAAACATTCAGTACTTC. It yields the protein CASTLLSKNIQYF.

The sample holds a few counts of this clonotype. The chain couples TRBV28 to TRBJ1-1; D is unclear. This CDR3 has 16 residues. V was clipped by 5 bases and J by 3 bases, with 19 bases between them. From germline, CDR1 is MDHEN and CDR2 SYDVKM. The CDR3 DNA reads TGTGCCAGCAGTCGTCGTTACTTGAGGAGGGACACTGAAGCTTTCTTT. This codes for CASSRRYLRRDTEAFF.